A single sample gave rise to the 5 T cell receptor beta chains below, sequenced in a study of shared clonotypes between healthy human individuals (dated by TCRdb to 2020 to 2021). The library came from the immunoSEQ multiplex PCR assay. TCRdb took this table from immuneACCESS and kept in-frame rearrangements with V and J called. Such tables lack part of the clones; where checked against another copy, unresolved V genes explain under half of the gap, and the rest is unexplained. This sample comprises roughly 2,300,000 clones, 80% to 95% of them detected only once. Approximately 0.39% of the sample goes to the ten largest clones. Source material: naive CD4+ T cells from PBMCs. In the paper's terms, the cell subset or site label means: CD45RA+ positively selected. These receptors were obtained from a man between 18 and 35 years old in good health. Some clones in this sample may be carry-over from other donors' samples.

CDR3: CASSSRNTEAFF. As DNA, the CDR3 is TGTGCCAGCAGTTCTAGGAACACTGAAGCTTTCTTT. This chain links TRBV6-6 with TRBJ1-1; D gene unclear. From germline, CDR1 is MNHNY and CDR2 SVGAGI (reference sequence). Trimming removed 4 bases from V and 1 base from J, with 4 bases in between. The CDR3 totals 12 residues.

This clone was recorded only once. This chain connects TRBV18 to TRBJ2-7, with D possibly TRBD2 on 5 matching bases. Trimming took 4 bases from V and 4 from J, leaving 8 bases between them. Germline assignment: CDR1 KGHSH and CDR2 LQKENI. CDR3 length equals 12 residues. CDR3 DNA sequence: TGTGCCAGCTCACAAGGGAGTTACGAGCAGTACTTC. Translated: CASSQGSYEQYF. The full variable domain, completed using reference TRBV18 and TRBJ2-7, is NAGVMQNPRHLVRRRGQEARLRCSPMKGHSHVYWYRQLPEEGLKFMVYLQKENIIDESGMPKERFSAEFPKEGPSILRIQQVVRGDSAAYFCASSQGSYEQYFGPGTRLTVT.

This chain uses TRBV18 with TRBJ2-3; the D is unclear. This CDR3 contains 16 residues. The germline V gene encodes CDR1 KGHSH and CDR2 LQKENI. V lost 3 bases and J 5 bases, leaving 18 bases between the germline ends. The CDR3: CASSPTAEFLGDTQYF. The CDR3 DNA follows: TGTGCCAGCTCACCCACCGCGGAATTCTTGGGAGATACGCAGTATTTT.

The rearrangement links TRBV5-1 to TRBJ2-7, with D possibly matching TRBD2 (6 bases). This CDR3 region has 14 residues. V was trimmed by 4 bases and J by 9 bases, leaving 20 bases between them. The germline CDR1 and CDR2 sequences are SGHRS and YFSETQ. This CDR3 reads CASSPGTQTNGQYF. The CDR3 coding sequence is TGCGCCAGCAGCCCAGGGACTCAAACGAACGGGCAGTACTTC.

The chain employs TRBV6-1 and TRBJ1-5; D ambiguous. V dropped 2 bases and J dropped 11 bases, with 13 bases sitting between them. The CDR3 consists of 13 residues. Germline CDR1 reads MNHNS; CDR2 reads SASEGT. This CDR3 reads CASSETGPPAQHF. CDR3 DNA sequence: TGTGCCAGCAGTGAAACCGGGCCTCCGGCCCAGCATTTT.